The TCR beta chain described here comes from a study of blood T cell repertoires in COVID-19. The method was immunoSEQ multiplex PCR; TCRdb's version includes in-frame clones alone and lacks a portion of them. This sample yields about 320,000 clones, of which approximately 90% are seen a single time; about 4% belongs to the top ten. This clone has a single count. All exposed participants met a person with COVID-19 within 2 weeks before entering the study. Sequenced: PBMCs or T cells enriched from blood (not recorded which). This sequence was found in a woman in her 30s who had been exposed to COVID-19.

DNA of the CDR3: TGTGCCAGCAGCAAAAAAGCGGGGCCCCTTTTCACTGAAGCTTTCTTT. Translation gives CASSKKAGPLFTEAFF. The chain links TRBV11-1 to TRBJ1-1; maybe TRBD1 (5 bases). Germline assignment: CDR1 SGHAT and CDR2 FQDESV (reference sequence). This CDR3 contains 16 residues. V was shortened by 5 bases and J by 4 bases, with 20 bases between the two germline ends. The variable domain in full, completed from reference TRBV11-1 and TRBJ1-1, reads EAEVAQSPRYKITEKSQAVAFWCDPISGHATLYWYRQILGQGPELLVQFQDESVVDDSQLPKDRFSAERLKGVDSTLKIQPAELGDSAMYLCASSKKAGPLFTEAFFGQGTRLTVV.